This TCR beta chain was documented in a study of T cell responses to AZD1222 COVID-19 vaccine. Study in general: Pooled together were second doses at about 4 or about 12 weeks. Study conclusions and caveats: A mostly white British donor set with more females was recruited, and clonal diversity was possibly underestimated. Repertoires were obtained only post-peak T cell response. Reportedly, nearly half of unique spike TCRs recognized epitopes outside B.1.351/B.1.1.7 mutations.

Germline V gene data show CDR1 as MNHEY and CDR2 as SMNVEV (reference sequence). V was clipped by 5 bases and J by 1 base; unmatched bases: 10. CDR3 size: 16 residues. Here immunoSEQ multiplex PCR was the method, and the copy in TCRdb shows in-frame clones only, minus some. The table records 90,000 to 150,000 clones, roughly 87% of them present only once. This clone was detected once. The target antigen is unknown. The sequencing used peripheral blood, collected on day 0 of AZD1222 vaccination. The clonotype originates from an adult in good health. This sequence joins TRBV27 and TRBJ2-7; 8 bases line up with TRBD1. CDR3 DNA: TGTGCCAGCAGTCCGATCAGGACAGGGCGTTCCTACGAGCAGTACTTC. Encoded protein: CASSPIRTGRSYEQYF.